Below, 15 T cell receptor beta chains from the same sample are listed, as sequenced in a study of shared clonotypes between healthy human individuals. This table comes from immunoSEQ multiplex PCR, and its TCRdb copy is limited to in-frame clones, with some not included. The data hold roughly 2.2 million clones, with around 90% observed a single time. The sample comprised naive CD4+ T cells from PBMCs. Subset denoted: CD45RA+ positively selected. The origin of the receptors is a man between 18 and 35 years old in good health. Some clones in this sample may be carry-over from other donors' samples.

The V call is TRBV28, the J call TRBJ2-5; 7 positions agree with TRBD1. Unmatched junction bases numbered 9, after V lost 10 bases and J lost 4 bases. There are 13 residues in the CDR3. Germline CDR1 reads MDHEN; CDR2 reads SYDVKM. The CDR3 nucleotides are TGTGCCACCAACGACAGGGATAGAGAGACCCAGTACTTC. Translation gives CATNDRDRETQYF.

The V and J genes are TRBV6-5 and TRBJ1-4; 7 nucleotides align to TRBD1. The CDR3 length is 15 residues. Germline lookup yields CDR1 MNHEY and CDR2 SVGAGI. The J segment lost 2 bases and the V segment lost 6 bases, leaving 6 bases of the junction unmatched. CDR3 in amino acids: CASRMTGRTNEKLFF. In nucleotides, the CDR3 is TGTGCCAGCAGAATGACAGGGAGGACTAATGAAAAACTGTTTTTT.

V is TRBV5-1 and J is TRBJ2-7; 15 bases align to TRBD2. Trimming removed 2 bases from V and 5 bases from J; junction bases left unmatched: 5. Germline CDR1 and CDR2: SGHRS and YFSETQ. The CDR3 sequence is 16 residues long. The DNA of the CDR3 is TGCGCCAGCAGCTTAGGGACTAGCGGGAGGTGGGACGAGCAGTACTTC. Translated: CASSLGTSGRWDEQYF.

J is TRBJ1-1 and V is TRBV6-5; tentatively, D is TRBD1 (5 bases). The CDR3 has 14 residues. Germline loops: CDR1 MNHEY, CDR2 SVGAGI. V lost 5 bases and J lost 4, with 14 bases in between. The CDR3 bases are TGTGCCAGCAGTAGACGACAGCCCGTCACTGAAGCTTTCTTT. Protein product: CASSRRQPVTEAFF.

The chain joins TRBV28 to TRBJ2-3; TRBD1 matches 12 bases. Per the germline V gene, CDR1 is MDHEN and CDR2 is SYDVKM. The CDR3 covers 17 residues. The V segment lost 2 bases and the J segment 4 bases; nucleotides outside the gene matches: 7. CDR3 bases: TGTGCCAGCAGTTTACGCCGGGACAGGGGGCGCGCAGATACGCAGTATTTT. Translated: CASSLRRDRGRADTQYF. The variable domain in full, with the rest retrieved from reference TRBV28 and TRBJ2-3, is DVKVTQSSRYLVKRTGEKVFLECVQDMDHENMFWYRQDPGLGLRLIYFSYDVKMKEKGDIPEGYSVSREKKERFSLILESASTNQTSMYLCASSLRRDRGRADTQYFGPGTRLTVL.

V and J are TRBV7-8 and TRBJ1-1; a weak D match, TRBD1 (5 bases). Per germline, CDR1 SGHVS and CDR2 FQNEAQ. CDR3 size: 14 residues. V was cut by 4 bases and J by 4 bases, with 13 bases left in between. The CDR3 bases are TGTGCCAGCAGCTCGGTTCTGGGGGGCACTGAAGCTTTCTTT. Protein sequence: CASSSVLGGTEAFF.

A note on this clone: The junction differs from germline at one of its ends, possibly a read error. The chain couples TRBV11-2 to TRBJ2-2; 8 bases line up with TRBD2. This CDR3 region has 14 residues. Germline CDR1 is SGHAT and CDR2 is FQNNGV. The CDR3 sequence: CASRISGGTRELFF. The DNA of the CDR3 is TGTGCCAGCAGAATAAGCGGGGGCACCAGGGAGCTGTTTTTT.

J is TRBJ2-7 and V is TRBV6-5; D possibly matches TRBD1 or TRBD2 (6 bases each). CDR3 length: 12 amino acids. Germline CDR1 reads MNHEY; CDR2 reads SVGAGI. V was trimmed by 0 bases and J by 9 bases, leaving 9 bases between them. CDR3 nucleotides: TGTGCCAGCAGTTACTCACAGGGAGGGCAGTACTTC. Translating gives CASSYSQGGQYF.

This clone turned up a few times. The genes are TRBV2 and TRBJ2-3, with TRBD1 matching over 7 bases. J lost 0 bases, V lost 7 bases, and 7 bases had no gene match. Germline V gives CDR1 SNHLY, CDR2 FYNNEI. The CDR3 covers 15 residues. The DNA of the CDR3 is TGTGCCAGCAAGAAAGAGACAGGGAGCACAGATACGCAGTATTTT. Translated: CASKKETGSTDTQYF.

V is TRBV10-3 and J is TRBJ1-1, with 10 positions matching TRBD1. Trimming took 8 bases from V and 7 from J; bases not matched to a gene: 16. The CDR3 runs to 16 residues. Germline V CDR1 and CDR2: ENHRY, SYGVKD. The CDR3 sequence: CAISSGTGALVGEAFF. The CDR3 coding sequence is TGTGCCATCTCTTCCGGGACAGGGGCCCTGGTGGGTGAAGCTTTCTTT.

In its sample, this clone was seen once. V is TRBV7-3 and J is TRBJ2-2; 8 positions agree with TRBD2. V trimming: 4 bases; J trimming: 3 bases; junction bases outside the gene matches: 7. The CDR3 is 16 amino acids. Germline V CDR1 and CDR2: SGHTA, FQGTGA. CDR3 sequence (DNA): TGTGCCAGCAGCTCCACGGGAGGGCGGCACACCGGGGAGCTGTTTTTT. As protein: CASSSTGGRHTGELFF.

The chain joins TRBV6-1 to TRBJ1-1; D remains unclear. In germline, CDR1 is MNHNS, CDR2 SASEGT. Trimming shortened V by 5 bases and J by 6 bases, and 19 bases separated the two germline ends. This CDR3 is built from 15 residues. Here the CDR3 DNA reads TGTGCCAGCAGTCCTAGACGGGCCGAGACTTCTGAAGCTTTCTTT. Translated, it gives CASSPRRAETSEAFF.

The chain combines TRBV19 with TRBJ1-5; maybe TRBD1 (6 bases). V was clipped by 3 bases and J by 6 bases, with 18 bases between them. The CDR3 is made up of 16 amino acids. Germline V CDR1 and CDR2: LNHDA, SQIVND (reference sequence). In DNA form, the CDR3 reads TGTGCCAGTAGTATCGGAGGGGCGGGGGGCGGTCAGCCCCAGCATTTT. Translated, it gives CASSIGGAGGGQPQHF.

CDR3 in amino acids: CASSARLASTDTQYF. DNA of the CDR3: TGTGCCAGCAGCGCTAGACTAGCTTCAACAGATACGCAGTATTTT. The rearrangement uses TRBV7-9 and TRBJ2-3, with 7 nucleotides matching TRBD2. V lost 5 bases and J lost 3; bases outside the gene matches: 8. Germline lookup yields CDR1 SEHNR and CDR2 FQNEAQ (reference sequence). The CDR3 sequence is 15 residues long.

In its sample, this clone was seen a few times. The chain uses TRBV11-2 and TRBJ1-1; unclear D gene. The CDR3 sequence is 14 residues long. The V end lost 1 base, the J end lost 5 bases, and 11 bases lay between the germline ends. The germline V gene encodes CDR1 SGHAT and CDR2 FQNNGV. DNA of the CDR3: TGTGCCAGCAGCTTAGGCCCGGCCAGGACTGAAGCTTTCTTT. It translates to CASSLGPARTEAFF.